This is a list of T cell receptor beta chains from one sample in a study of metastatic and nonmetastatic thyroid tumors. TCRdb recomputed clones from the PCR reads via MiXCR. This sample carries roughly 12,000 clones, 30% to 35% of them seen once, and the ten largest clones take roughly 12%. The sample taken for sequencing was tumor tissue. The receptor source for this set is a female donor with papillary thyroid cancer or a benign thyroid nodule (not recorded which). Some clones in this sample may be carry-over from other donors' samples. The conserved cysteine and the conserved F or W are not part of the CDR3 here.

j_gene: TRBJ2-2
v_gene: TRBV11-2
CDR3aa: ASSFSRYTGELF

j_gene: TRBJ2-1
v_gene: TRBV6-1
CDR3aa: ASSSYGLADDNEQF

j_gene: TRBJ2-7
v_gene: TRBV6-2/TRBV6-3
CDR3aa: ASRPLADYYSYEQY

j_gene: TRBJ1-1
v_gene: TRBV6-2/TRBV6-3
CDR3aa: ASSPSGNTEAF

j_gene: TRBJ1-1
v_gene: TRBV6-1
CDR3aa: ASRFGQGGSTEAF

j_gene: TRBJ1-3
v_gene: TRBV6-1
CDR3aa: ASSESPGEISGNTIY

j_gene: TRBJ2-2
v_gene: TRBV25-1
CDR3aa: ASIPGAGFNTWEQF

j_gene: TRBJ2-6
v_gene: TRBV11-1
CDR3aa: ASSLAAGVSGTGANVLT

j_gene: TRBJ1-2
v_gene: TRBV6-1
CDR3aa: ASSTGYYGYT

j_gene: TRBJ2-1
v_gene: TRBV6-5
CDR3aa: ASSSGGTSVVNEQF

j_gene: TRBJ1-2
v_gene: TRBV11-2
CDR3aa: ASSSLMRPQEGYT

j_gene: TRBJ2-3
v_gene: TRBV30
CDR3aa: AWSRGTDTQY

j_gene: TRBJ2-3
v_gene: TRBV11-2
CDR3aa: ASSFLMSSGTDTQY

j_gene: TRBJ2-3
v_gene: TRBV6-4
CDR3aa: ASSSTSGSLDTQY

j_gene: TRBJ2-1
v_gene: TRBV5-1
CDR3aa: ASSPGQGTYNEQF

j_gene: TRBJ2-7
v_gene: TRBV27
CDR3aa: ASSSVDRTHEQY

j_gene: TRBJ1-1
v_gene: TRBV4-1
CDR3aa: ASSQDAASSQAF

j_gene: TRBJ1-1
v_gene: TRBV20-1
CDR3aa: SARDFRGDSRTNTEAF

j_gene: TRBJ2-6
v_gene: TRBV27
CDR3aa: ASRLSGANVMT

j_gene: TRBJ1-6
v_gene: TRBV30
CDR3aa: AWSPGRRYNSPLH

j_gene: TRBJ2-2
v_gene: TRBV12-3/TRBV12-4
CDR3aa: ASSLLAGGPDGELF

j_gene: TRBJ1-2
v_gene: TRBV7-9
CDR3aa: ASSLTGGNGYT

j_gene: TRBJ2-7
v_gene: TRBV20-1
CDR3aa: SARVPQGASYEQY

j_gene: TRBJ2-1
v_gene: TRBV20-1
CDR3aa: SARGRLAGRYNEQF

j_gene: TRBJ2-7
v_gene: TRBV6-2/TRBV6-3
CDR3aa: ASSYELAGVTEQY

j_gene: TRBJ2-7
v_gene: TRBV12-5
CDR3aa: ASGLLDRLATYEQY

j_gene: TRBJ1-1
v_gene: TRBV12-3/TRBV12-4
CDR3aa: ASSFGQSYTEAF

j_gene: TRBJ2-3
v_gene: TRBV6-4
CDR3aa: ASSETGGSTDTQY

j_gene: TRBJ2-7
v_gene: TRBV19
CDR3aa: ASQDGPGINEQY

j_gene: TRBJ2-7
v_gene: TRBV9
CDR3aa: ASSVDGGARYEQY

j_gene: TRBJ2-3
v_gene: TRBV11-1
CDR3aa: ASSLDRGTDTQY